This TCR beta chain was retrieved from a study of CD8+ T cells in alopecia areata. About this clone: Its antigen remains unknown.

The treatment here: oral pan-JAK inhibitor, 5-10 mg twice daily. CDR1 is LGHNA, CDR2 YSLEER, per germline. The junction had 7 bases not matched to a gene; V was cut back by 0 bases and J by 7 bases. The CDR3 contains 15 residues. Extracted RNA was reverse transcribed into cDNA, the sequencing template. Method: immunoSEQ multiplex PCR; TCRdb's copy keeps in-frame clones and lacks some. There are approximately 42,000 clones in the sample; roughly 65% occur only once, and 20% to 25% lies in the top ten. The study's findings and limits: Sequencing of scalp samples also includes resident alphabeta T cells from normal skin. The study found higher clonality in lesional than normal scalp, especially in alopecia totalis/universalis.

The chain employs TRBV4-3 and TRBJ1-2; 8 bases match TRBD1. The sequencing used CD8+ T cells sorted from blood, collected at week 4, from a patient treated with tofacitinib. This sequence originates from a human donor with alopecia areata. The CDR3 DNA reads TGCGCCAGCAGCCAAGACTCAGGACAGGGTGGTGGCTACACCTTC. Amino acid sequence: CASSQDSGQGGGYTF.